This T cell receptor (beta chain) was found in a study of T cell clonality in common variable immunodeficiency. Germline lookup yields CDR1 SNHLY and CDR2 FYNNEI. This CDR3 region has 12 residues. V trimming: 6 bases; J trimming: 4 bases; junction bases outside the gene matches: 1. Study-level points and caveats: Reportedly, TCR beta sequences from common variable immunodeficiency showed fewer deletions and N-nucleotide insertions. The cause of increased CVID clonality remains unclear without subpopulation sequencing.

This clone was observed at least ten times. What it binds is unknown. The CDR3 is cut off 3 residues early in the read; its end comes from the germline J gene. Sequencing used immunoSEQ multiplex PCR; TCRdb keeps in-frame clones, though not all of them. The repertoire consists of some 34,000 clones, none detected only once. Material for sequencing was peripheral blood mononuclear cells. The rearrangement uses TRBV2 and TRBJ2-3; 7 bases are a match to TRBD1. The receptor was derived from a human donor with common variable immunodeficiency. The CDR3 DNA, read in part, is TGTGCCAGCAGGCAGGGGGCAGATACG. This encodes CASRQGADT. In full, the CDR3 reads CASRQGADTQYF.